This entry describes one T cell receptor (beta chain). The target antigen is unknown. This entry is derived from a study of T-cell reconstitution after alpha-beta-depleted transplantation in children. Study conclusions and caveats: Day-60 TCRbeta diversity that was high in some patients was derived from surviving recipient T cells and thymic progenitors. Counts and diversity of T cells one year after transplant came mostly from newly produced T cells. Two months or so post-transplant, alpha-beta T cells reportedly derived from several hundred expanded graft clones.

Unique molecular identifiers were incorporated when the TCRbeta library was constructed. TCRdb re-called the PCR reads through MiXCR, storing one row per CDR3 protein. The sample has approximately 650,000 distinct CDR3 sequences; roughly 14% are singletons. The starting material was PBMCs, obtained before TCRalphabeta/CD19-depleted stem cell transplant. The source of this sequence is a girl aged 2 to 10 with congenital amegakaryocytic thrombocytopenia, due to receive a stem cell transplant.

CDR3 in amino acids: CAWSDDRGSYNEQFF. The CDR3 region has the DNA TGTGCCTGGAGCGACGACAGGGGTTCCTACAATGAGCAGTTCTTC. The rearrangement links TRBV30 to TRBJ2-1; TRBD1 aligns across 8 bases. The CDR3 runs to 15 residues. The germline V gene has CDR1 GTSNPN and CDR2 SVGIG (reference sequence). J lost 1 base, V lost 3 bases, and 5 bases had no gene match.